This is a list of T cell receptor beta chains from one sample in a study of shared clonotypes between healthy human individuals. Clones were sequenced by immunoSEQ multiplex PCR, and TCRdb holds only the in-frame ones, with some missing. Of more than 2,000,000 clones listed, 85% to 95% are singletons. Sequencing was done on a sample of naive CD4+ T cells sorted from blood. The receptors stem from a young man in good health. Both conserved end residues are part of each CDR3. The order of the fields is clone size, V gene, D gene, J gene, CDR3 DNA, CDR3 protein. The D gene is left open where the match is weak. Size tells how often a clone was seen (once, few, many) or the class of an expanded clone, and some rows leave it out.

NA	TRBV5-5	TRBD2	TRBJ2-2	TGTGCCAGCAGCTTGGGAGGTCTAGCGGGAGTGGTCGGGGAGCTGTTTTTT	CASSLGGLAGVVGELFF
NA	TRBV11-2	NA	TRBJ1-1	TGTGCCAGCAGCTTAGAATGGGGGCAAGCTTTCTTT	CASSLEWGQAFF
NA	TRBV2	NA	TRBJ2-2	TGTGCCAGCAGTGGACAGTCCACCGGGGAGCTGTTTTTT	CASSGQSTGELFF
NA	TRBV25-1	TRBD2	TRBJ2-4	TGTGCCAGCAGACTAGCGGGAGGGAAAAACATTCAGTACTTC	CASRLAGGKNIQYF
NA	TRBV6-5	NA	TRBJ1-3	TGTGCCAGCAGTGCCAGCACGCTTGGAAACACCATATATTTT	CASSASTLGNTIYF
NA	TRBV19	TRBD2	TRBJ2-4	TGTGCCAGTAGTGGTCAGACGGGGGGGATTCAGTACTTC	CASSGQTGGIQYF
NA	TRBV19	NA	TRBJ2-7	TGTGCCAGTTACGGACACCCCTACGAGCAGTACTTC	CASYGHPYEQYF
NA	TRBV5-1	TRBD1	TRBJ2-3	TGCGCCAGCAGCTTGGGACAGGGAAGCACAGATACGCAGTATTTT	CASSLGQGSTDTQYF
NA	TRBV5-4	TRBD2	TRBJ2-5	TGTGCCAGCAGCTTGCTGACGGGGGGGTTGGAGACCCAGTACTTC	CASSLLTGGLETQYF
NA	TRBV6-5	NA	TRBJ1-1	TGTGCCAGCAGCCGGGGGAGGGGAAACACTGAAGCTTTCTTT	CASSRGRGNTEAFF
NA	TRBV9	TRBD1	TRBJ2-1	TGTGCCAGCAGCTCCACCGGGACAGGGGGCTCCTACAATGAGCAGTTCTTC	CASSSTGTGGSYNEQFF
NA	TRBV5-6	NA	TRBJ2-5	TGTGCCAGCAGCTTGCGGCCCATAGAGACCCAGTACTTC	CASSLRPIETQYF
NA	TRBV7-2	NA	TRBJ1-2	TGTGCCAGCAGCTTGGTATCGATCCTTGCGGGGGGCGCGGTTACTGGCTACACCTTC	CASSLVSILAGGAVTGYTF
NA	TRBV6-6	NA	TRBJ1-1	TGTGCCAGCAGTCCAGCTGACACACGACTGAACACTGAAGCTTTCTTT	CASSPADTRLNTEAFF
NA	TRBV6-1	NA	TRBJ1-1	TGTGCCAGCAGTCCGGAAGGAGGGGGCACTGAAGCTTTCTTT	CASSPEGGGTEAFF
once	TRBV6-5	TRBD1	TRBJ2-3	TGTGCCAGCAGACAGACAGGGTTCGGGAATACGCAGTATTTT	CASRQTGFGNTQYF
NA	TRBV6-6	NA	TRBJ1-2	TGTGCCAGCACCTATCCAGATGGGCTGGGCTACACCTTC	CASTYPDGLGYTF
NA	TRBV5-3	NA	TRBJ1-5	TGTGCCAGAAGCGTAAGGACTGAATATTATAGCAATCAGCCCCAGCATTTT	CARSVRTEYYSNQPQHF
NA	TRBV30	NA	TRBJ1-4	TGTGCCTGGAGTGCCAACAGAGGGGGTGAAAAACTGTTTTTT	CAWSANRGGEKLFF
once	TRBV20-1	NA	TRBJ2-1	TGCAGTGCTAGCGTTTTTGGGGAGCAGTTCTTC	CSASVFGEQFF
NA	TRBV10-3	TRBD2	TRBJ2-1	TGTGCCATCAAACCTTCTAGCGGGGGGGCGAATGAGCAGTTCTTC	CAIKPSSGGANEQFF
NA	TRBV5-6	NA	TRBJ2-7	TGTGCCAGCAGCTTGGGCATCGAAGGCGAGCAGTACTTC	CASSLGIEGEQYF
once	TRBV6-6	NA	TRBJ1-1	TGTGCCAGCAGCCCCCTCGACTGGGCGAGCACTGAAGCTTTCTTT	CASSPLDWASTEAFF
once	TRBV2	NA	TRBJ1-3	TGTGCCAGCAGTGGATGGGAACGCGGAAACACCATATATTTT	CASSGWERGNTIYF
once	TRBV20-1	NA	TRBJ2-3	TGCAGTGCTAATCCCACCAATACGCAGTATTTT	CSANPTNTQYF
NA	TRBV12-5	NA	TRBJ2-7	TGTGCTAGTGGGACCGGTGTGGCCTACGAGCAGTACTTC	CASGTGVAYEQYF